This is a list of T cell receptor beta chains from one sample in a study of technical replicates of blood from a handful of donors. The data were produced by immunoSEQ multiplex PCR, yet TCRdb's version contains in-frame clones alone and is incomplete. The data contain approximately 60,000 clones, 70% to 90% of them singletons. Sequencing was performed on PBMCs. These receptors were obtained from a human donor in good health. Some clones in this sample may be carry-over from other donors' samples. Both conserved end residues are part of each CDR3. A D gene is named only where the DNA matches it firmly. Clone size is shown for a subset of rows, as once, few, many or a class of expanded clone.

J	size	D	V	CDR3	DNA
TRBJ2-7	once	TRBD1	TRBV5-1	CASSGGTGDTYEQYF	TGCGCCAGCAGCGGCGGGACAGGGGATACCTACGAGCAGTACTTC
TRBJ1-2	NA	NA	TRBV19	CASSENFNYGYTF	TGTGCCAGTAGTGAGAACTTCAACTATGGCTACACCTTC
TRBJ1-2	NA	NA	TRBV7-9	CASSLSPGYGYTF	TGTGCCAGCAGCTTATCGCCGGGCTATGGCTACACCTTC
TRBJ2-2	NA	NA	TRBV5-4	CASSRGPENTGELFF	TGTGCCAGCAGCAGGGGCCCCGAAAACACCGGGGAGCTGTTTTTT
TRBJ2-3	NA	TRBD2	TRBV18	CASSPQGLSSTDTQYF	TGTGCCAGCTCACCACAGGGACTATCTAGCACAGATACGCAGTATTTT
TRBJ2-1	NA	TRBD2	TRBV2	CASSDAPSGGDEQFF	TGTGCCAGCAGTGATGCGCCTAGCGGGGGGGACGAGCAGTTCTTC
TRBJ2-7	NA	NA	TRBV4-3	CASSQDPGRGRGSYEQYF	TGCGCCAGCAGCCAAGACCCCGGTCGTGGGAGAGGGTCCTACGAGCAGTACTTC
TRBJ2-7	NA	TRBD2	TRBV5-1	CASSLGGSTSGGRYEQYF	TGCGCCAGCAGCTTGGGGGGCAGTACTAGCGGGGGTCGTTACGAGCAGTACTTC
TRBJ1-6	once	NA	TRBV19	CASNGRWGGNNSPLHF	TGTGCCAGTAACGGGAGGTGGGGGGGTAATAATTCACCCCTCCACTTT
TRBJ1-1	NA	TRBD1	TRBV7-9	CASRHLNLRDSNLNTEAFF	TGTGCCAGCAGACACCTGAATCTCCGGGACAGCAATTTGAACACTGAAGCTTTCTTT
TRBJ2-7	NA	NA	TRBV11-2	CASSLGSYEQYF	TGTGCCAGCAGCTTAGGTAGTTACGAGCAGTACTTC
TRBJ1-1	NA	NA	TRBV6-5	CASTADFLGTEAFF	TGTGCCAGCACCGCGGACTTCCTAGGGACTGAAGCTTTCTTT
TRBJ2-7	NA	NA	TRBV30	CAWRGDYAYEQYF	TGTGCCTGGAGGGGTGACTATGCCTACGAGCAGTACTTC
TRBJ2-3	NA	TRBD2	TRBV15	CATSRTSGGSDTQYF	TGTGCCACCAGCCGGACTAGCGGGGGGTCAGATACGCAGTATTTT
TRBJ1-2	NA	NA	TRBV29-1	CSVQRATGNYGYTF	TGCAGCGTCCAAAGGGCCACAGGGAACTATGGCTACACCTTC
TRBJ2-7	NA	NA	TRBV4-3	CASSQDPRGPPPLYEQYF	TGCGCCAGCAGCCAAGACCCCAGGGGACCACCCCCTCTCTACGAGCAGTACTTC
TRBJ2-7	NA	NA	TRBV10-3	CAISESGGDYEQYF	TGTGCCATCAGTGAGTCGGGCGGGGACTACGAGCAGTACTTC
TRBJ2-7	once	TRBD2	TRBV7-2	CASSSLAGGAYEQYF	TGTGCCAGCAGCTCCTTAGCGGGGGGCGCCTACGAGCAGTACTTC
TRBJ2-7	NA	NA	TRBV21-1	CASSRDRGNHEQYF	TGTGCCAGCAGCAGGGACAGGGGTAACCACGAGCAGTACTTC
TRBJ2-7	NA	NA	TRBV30	CAWSPGGYEQYF	TGTGCCTGGAGTCCAGGTGGGTACGAGCAGTACTTC
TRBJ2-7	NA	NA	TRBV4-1	CASSPGSRASYEQYF	TGCGCCAGCAGCCCTGGTTCCAGGGCGTCCTACGAGCAGTACTTC
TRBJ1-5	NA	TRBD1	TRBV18	CASSQTGVRQPQHF	TGTGCCAGCTCACAAACAGGGGTCCGTCAGCCCCAGCATTTT
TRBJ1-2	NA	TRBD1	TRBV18	CASSQDRGRLRNGYTF	TGTGCCAGCTCACAGGACAGGGGGCGCTTACGTAACGGCTACACCTTC
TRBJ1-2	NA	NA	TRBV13	CASSLLNYGYTF	TGTGCCAGCAGCCTCCTTAACTATGGCTACACCTTC
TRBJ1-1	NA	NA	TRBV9	CASSTRDTAKFTEAFF	TGTGCCAGCAGCACCCGGGACACAGCGAAGTTCACTGAAGCTTTCTTT
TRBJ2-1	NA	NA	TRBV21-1	CASSKEGTGSYNEQFF	TGTGCCAGCAGCAAAGAAGGGACAGGCTCCTACAATGAGCAGTTCTTC
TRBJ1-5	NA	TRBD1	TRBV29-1	CSVPGQGSQPQHF	TGCAGCGTGCCGGGACAGGGCAGTCAGCCCCAGCATTTT
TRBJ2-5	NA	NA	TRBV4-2	CASSQDTRPGFAQYF	TGTGCCAGCAGCCAAGATACGAGACCAGGGTTCGCCCAGTACTTC
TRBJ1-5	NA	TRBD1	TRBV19	CASSPRTGGNQPQHF	TGTGCCAGTAGTCCTCGGACAGGGGGGAATCAGCCCCAGCATTTT
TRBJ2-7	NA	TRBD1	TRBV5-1	CASSWDRGRYEQYF	TGCGCCAGCAGCTGGGACAGGGGGCGTTACGAGCAGTACTTC
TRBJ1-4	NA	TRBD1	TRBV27	CASRNRGRGEKLFF	TGTGCCAGCAGAAACAGGGGGCGTGGGGAAAAACTGTTTTTT
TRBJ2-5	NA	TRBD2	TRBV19	CASSMEGSGSKTQYF	TGTGCCAGTAGTATGGAGGGGAGCGGGAGTAAGACCCAGTACTTC
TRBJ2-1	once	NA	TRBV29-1	CSVAGWNEQFF	TGCAGCGTTGCTGGCTGGAATGAGCAGTTCTTC
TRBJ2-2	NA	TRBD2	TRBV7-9	CASSKTPSGTSGELFF	TGTGCCAGCAGCAAAACCCCTAGCGGGACCTCCGGGGAGCTGTTTTTT
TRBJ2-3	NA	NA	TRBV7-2	CASSLGLSTDTQYF	TGTGCCAGCAGCTTAGGACTGAGCACAGATACGCAGTATTTT
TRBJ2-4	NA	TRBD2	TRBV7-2	CASSSSGGAGGNIQYF	TGTGCCAGCAGCTCTAGCGGGGGGGCGGGTGGAAACATTCAGTACTTC
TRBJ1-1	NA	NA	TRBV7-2	CASSLKTSMNTEAFF	TGTGCCAGCAGCTTAAAGACAAGCATGAACACTGAAGCTTTCTTT
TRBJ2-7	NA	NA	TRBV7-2	CASSVVHGGYEQYF	TGTGCCAGCAGCGTAGTTCATGGCGGCTACGAGCAGTACTTC
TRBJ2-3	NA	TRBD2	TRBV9	CASSPPGTSKGTQYF	TGTGCCAGCAGCCCCCCCGGGACTAGTAAGGGTACGCAGTATTTT
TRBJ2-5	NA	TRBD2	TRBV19	CASSIGAGGSETQYF	TGTGCCAGTAGTATAGGGGCGGGAGGCTCCGAGACCCAGTACTTC